This T cell receptor beta chain stems from a study of Graves' ophthalmopathy and Graves' hyperthyroidism. Study findings and constraints: Among thyroid clonotypes expanded above 0.001 frequency, most also appeared in blood.

Germline V gene data show CDR1 as MNHEY and CDR2 as SVGEGT. This CDR3 is built from 16 residues. The V end was cut by 5 bases, the J end by 0 bases, with 13 bases between. Scientists amplified the TCR beta CDR3 regions from RNA transcripts. HTBI primers served in a first-round RT-PCR, which a second-round multiplex PCR followed. TCRdb re-derived calls from the multiplex PCR reads in MiXCR, one entry per CDR3 protein. The sample includes approximately 500,000 distinct CDR3 sequences, over 13% of them seen just once. This clonotype was counted many times. Its antigen is currently unknown. Physicians reached a diagnosis by relying on clinical symptoms, serum thyroxine, TRAb, thyroid ultrasound and orbital computed tomography. PBMCs were isolated from a 10 ml sample of fresh peripheral blood.

This chain uses TRBV6-2 or TRBV6-3 with TRBJ2-2; maybe TRBD1 (6 bases). The specimen was blood. The source of this sequence is a woman aged 25 to 39 with Graves' ophthalmopathy. CDR3 protein: CASSPGTSPNTGELFF. CDR3 bases: TGTGCCAGCAGTCCCGGGACATCTCCGAACACCGGGGAGCTGTTTTTT.